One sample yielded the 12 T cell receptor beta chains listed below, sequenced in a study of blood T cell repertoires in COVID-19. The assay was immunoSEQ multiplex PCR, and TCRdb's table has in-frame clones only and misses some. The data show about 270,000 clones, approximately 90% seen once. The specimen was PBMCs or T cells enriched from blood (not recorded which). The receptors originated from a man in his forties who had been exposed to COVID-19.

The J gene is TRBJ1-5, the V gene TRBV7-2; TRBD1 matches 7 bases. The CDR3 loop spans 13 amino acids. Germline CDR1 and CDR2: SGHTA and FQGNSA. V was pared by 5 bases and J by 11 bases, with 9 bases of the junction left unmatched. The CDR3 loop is CASSADRVGAQHF. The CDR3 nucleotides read TGTGCCAGCAGCGCCGACAGGGTCGGGGCCCAGCATTTT.

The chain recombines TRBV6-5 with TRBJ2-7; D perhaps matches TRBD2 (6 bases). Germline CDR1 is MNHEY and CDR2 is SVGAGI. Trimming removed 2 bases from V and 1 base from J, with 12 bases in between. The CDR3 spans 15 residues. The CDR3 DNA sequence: TGTGCCAGCAGTTACAATGCGGGATCATCCTACGAGCAGTACTTC. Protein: CASSYNAGSSYEQYF.

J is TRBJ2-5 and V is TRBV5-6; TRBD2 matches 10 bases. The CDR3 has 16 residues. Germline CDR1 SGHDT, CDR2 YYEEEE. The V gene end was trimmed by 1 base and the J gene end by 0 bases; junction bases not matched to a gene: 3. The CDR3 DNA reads TGTGCCAGCAGCTTGTTGACTAGCGGGTACCAAGAGACCCAGTACTTC. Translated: CASSLLTSGYQETQYF.

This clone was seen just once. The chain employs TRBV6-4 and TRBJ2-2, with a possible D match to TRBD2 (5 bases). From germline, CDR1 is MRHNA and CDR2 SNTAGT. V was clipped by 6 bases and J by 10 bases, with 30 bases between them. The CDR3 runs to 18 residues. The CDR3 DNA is TGTGCCAGCAGCGTATCCCCTATGCGGTCGGGGTGGGCCGAGGAGCTGTTTTTT. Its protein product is CASSVSPMRSGWAEELFF.

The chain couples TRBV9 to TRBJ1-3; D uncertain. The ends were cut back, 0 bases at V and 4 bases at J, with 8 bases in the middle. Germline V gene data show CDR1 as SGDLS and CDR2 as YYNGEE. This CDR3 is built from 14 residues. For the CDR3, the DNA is TGTGCCAGCAGCGTAGCTCCCCAGGGAAACACCATATATTTT. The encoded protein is CASSVAPQGNTIYF.

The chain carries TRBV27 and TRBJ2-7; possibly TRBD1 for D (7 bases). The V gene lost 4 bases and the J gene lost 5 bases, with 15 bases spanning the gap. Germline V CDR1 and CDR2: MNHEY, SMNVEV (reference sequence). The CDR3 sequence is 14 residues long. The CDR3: CASSSLQGRHEQYF. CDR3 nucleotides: TGTGCCAGCAGTTCATTACAGGGGAGGCACGAGCAGTACTTC.

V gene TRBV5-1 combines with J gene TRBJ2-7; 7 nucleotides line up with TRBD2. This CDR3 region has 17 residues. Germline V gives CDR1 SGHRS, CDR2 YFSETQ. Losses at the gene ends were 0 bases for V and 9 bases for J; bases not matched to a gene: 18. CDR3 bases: TGCGCCAGCAGCTTGGCCAGTGGGAGCGGGGTACCCCCACGGCAGTACTTC. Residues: CASSLASGSGVPPRQYF.

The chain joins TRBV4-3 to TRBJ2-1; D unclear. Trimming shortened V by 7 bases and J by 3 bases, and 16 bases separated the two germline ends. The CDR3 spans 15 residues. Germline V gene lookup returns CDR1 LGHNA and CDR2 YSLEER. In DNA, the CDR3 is TGCGCCAGCAAGATTGGAGAGGCCGACTACAATGAGCAGTTCTTC. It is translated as CASKIGEADYNEQFF.

The CDR3 spells CSVEVGSYEQYF. CDR3 DNA: TGCAGCGTTGAGGTCGGTTCCTACGAGCAGTACTTC. This chain links TRBV29-1 with TRBJ2-7; no clear D. V was clipped by 3 bases and J by 1 base, with 7 bases between them. The CDR3 is made up of 12 amino acids. Germline V lookup: CDR1 SQVTM, CDR2 ANQGSEA.

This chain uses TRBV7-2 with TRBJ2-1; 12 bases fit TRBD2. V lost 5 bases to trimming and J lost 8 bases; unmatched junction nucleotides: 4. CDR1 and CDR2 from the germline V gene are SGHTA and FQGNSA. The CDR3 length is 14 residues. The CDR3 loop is CASSPTSGRYEQFF. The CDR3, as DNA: TGTGCCAGCAGCCCGACTAGCGGGAGATATGAGCAGTTCTTC.

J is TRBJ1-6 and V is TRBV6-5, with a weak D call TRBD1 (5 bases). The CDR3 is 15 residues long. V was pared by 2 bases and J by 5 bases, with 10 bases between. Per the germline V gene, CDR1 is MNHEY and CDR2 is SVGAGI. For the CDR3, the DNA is TGTGCCAGCAGTTACACCGACAGACATAATTCACCCCTCCACTTT. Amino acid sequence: CASSYTDRHNSPLHF.

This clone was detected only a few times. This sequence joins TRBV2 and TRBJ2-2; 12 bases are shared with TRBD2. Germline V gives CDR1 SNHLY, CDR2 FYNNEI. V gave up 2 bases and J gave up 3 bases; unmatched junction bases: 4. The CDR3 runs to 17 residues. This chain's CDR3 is CASSEPSGRDYTGELFF. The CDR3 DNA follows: TGTGCCAGCAGTGAACCTAGCGGGAGGGATTACACCGGGGAGCTGTTTTTT.